This entry concerns a single T cell receptor (beta chain). This sample stems from a study of blood T cell repertoires in COVID-19. CDR1 is MGHRA and CDR2 is YSYEKL in the germline V gene. V lost 0 bases and J 2 bases, leaving 9 bases between the germline ends. The CDR3 totals 15 residues. Profiled with immunoSEQ multiplex PCR; TCRdb holds only in-frame clones, not every one. The sample records approximately 430,000 clones, 86% being singletons. This receptor was identified in a young woman with active or convalescent COVID-19. Material: peripheral blood. J is TRBJ2-3 and V is TRBV4-1, with a weak D call TRBD1 (5 bases). CDR3 bases: TGCGCCAGCAGCCAAGATTTAGGGGACACAGATACGCAGTATTTT. Its protein is CASSQDLGDTDTQYF.